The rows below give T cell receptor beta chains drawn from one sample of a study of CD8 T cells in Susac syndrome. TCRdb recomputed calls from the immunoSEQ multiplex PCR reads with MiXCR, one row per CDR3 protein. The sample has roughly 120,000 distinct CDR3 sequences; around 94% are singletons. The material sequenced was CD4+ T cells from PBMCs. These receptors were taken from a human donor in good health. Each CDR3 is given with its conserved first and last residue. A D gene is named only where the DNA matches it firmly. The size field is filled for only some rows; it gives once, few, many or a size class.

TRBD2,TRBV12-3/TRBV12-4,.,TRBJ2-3,TGTGCCAGCAACACCCGGGGTAGCGGGCGCACAGATACGCAGTATTTT,CASNTRGSGRTDTQYF
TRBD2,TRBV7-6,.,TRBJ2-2,TGTGCCAGCAGCGAGGGACTAGCGGGAAACACCGGGGAGCTGTTTTTT,CASSEGLAGNTGELFF
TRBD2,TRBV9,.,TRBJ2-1,TGTGCCAGCAGCGTCTCGACTAGCGGGAAAGGTAATGAGCAGTTCTTC,CASSVSTSGKGNEQFF
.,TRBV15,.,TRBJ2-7,TGTGCCACCAGCAGGGACAGTAATGTCTACGAGCAGTACTTC,CATSRDSNVYEQYF
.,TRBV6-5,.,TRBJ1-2,TGTGCCGTTCAGGGGAACTATGGCTACACCTTC,CAVQGNYGYTF
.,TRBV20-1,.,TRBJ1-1,TGCAGTGCCCTTTCGGGGCACACTGAAGCTTTCTTT,CSALSGHTEAFF
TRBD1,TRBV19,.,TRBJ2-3,TGTGCCAGTACCCTCCAGGGGGCAGGGGCAGATACGCAGTATTTT,CASTLQGAGADTQYF
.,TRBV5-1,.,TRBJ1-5,TGCGCCAGCAGCTTGGGGGGGAGCAATCAGCCCCAGCATTTT,CASSLGGSNQPQHF
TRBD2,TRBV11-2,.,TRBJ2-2,TGTGCCAGCAGCTCCCCTAACGGGAGGGTACACGGGGAGCTGTTTTTT,CASSSPNGRVHGELFF
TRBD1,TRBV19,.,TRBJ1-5,TGTGCCAGTAGTAGTAGGACAGGGGATAAGGCCCAGCATTTT,CASSSRTGDKAQHF
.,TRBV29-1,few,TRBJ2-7,TGCAGCGTTTCTACGGGGACCTACGAGCAGTACTTC,CSVSTGTYEQYF